The 16 T cell receptor beta chains below come from one sample, sequenced in a study of blood T cell repertoires in COVID-19. Clones were read by immunoSEQ multiplex PCR, and TCRdb kept only the in-frame ones, dropping some. The table lists tens of thousands of clones, roughly 83% of them singletons. Sequencing was performed on peripheral blood. These receptors were collected from a man aged 45 to 65 with active COVID-19.

The J gene is TRBJ2-5, the V gene TRBV5-1, with 10 bases matching TRBD2. CDR1 is SGHRS, CDR2 YFSETQ, per germline. This CDR3 contains 14 residues. Losses at the gene ends were 4 bases for V and 2 bases for J; bases not matched to a gene: 2. The CDR3 is CASSPAGGQETQYF. The DNA of the CDR3 is TGCGCCAGCAGCCCAGCGGGGGGGCAAGAGACCCAGTACTTC.

The rearrangement links TRBV9 to TRBJ2-2; perhaps TRBD2 as D (6 bases). The CDR3 extends over 14 amino acids. V was trimmed by 4 bases and J by 2 bases, leaving 9 bases between them. Per the germline V gene, CDR1 is SGDLS and CDR2 is YYNGEE. The CDR3 protein is CASSTGTNTGELFF. CDR3 nucleotides: TGTGCCAGCAGCACCGGGACTAACACCGGGGAGCTGTTTTTT. Drawing the rest from reference TRBV9 and TRBJ2-2, the complete variable domain is DSGVTQTPKHLITATGQRVTLRCSPRSGDLSVYWYQQSLDQGLQFLIQYYNGEERAKGNILERFSAQQFPDLHSELNLSSLELGDSALYFCASSTGTNTGELFFGEGSRLTVL.

This clone has a handful of counts. The J gene is TRBJ1-2, the V gene TRBV6-6, with 7 bases lining up with TRBD1. CDR3 length: 18 residues. V shed 5 bases and J 0 bases; nucleotides not matched to a gene: 15. In germline, CDR1 is MNHNY, CDR2 SVGAGI (reference sequence). The CDR3 protein is CASSPETGMSLANYGYTF. The CDR3 DNA reads as TGTGCCAGCAGTCCCGAGACAGGGATGAGTTTAGCTAACTATGGCTACACCTTC.

J is TRBJ1-5 and V is TRBV27; D is possibly TRBD1 (5 bases). The V and J ends lost 6 bases and 7 bases respectively, with 13 bases between them. Germline loops: CDR1 MNHEY, CDR2 SMNVEV (reference sequence). This CDR3 is 13 amino acids long. The CDR3 nucleotides are TGTGCCAGCAGCGTCCAGGGAGGGCAGCCCCAGCATTTT. It specifies CASSVQGGQPQHF.

The chain employs TRBV7-2 and TRBJ2-2; the D gene is possibly TRBD1 (5 bases). Trimming took 3 bases from V and 8 from J, leaving 16 bases between them. Germline V lookup: CDR1 SGHTA, CDR2 FQGNSA. This CDR3 has 15 amino acids. The CDR3 nucleotides are TGTGCCAGCAGCTTGAACACAGGCTTGGCGGGGGAGCTGTTTTTT. Protein sequence: CASSLNTGLAGELFF.

This sequence joins TRBV14 and TRBJ1-2; D perhaps matches TRBD1 (6 bases). The germline V gene encodes CDR1 SGHDN and CDR2 FVKESK. The CDR3 consists of 14 residues. Trimming shortened V by 4 bases and J by 3 bases, and 12 bases separated the two germline ends. The CDR3 region is CASSPTGSYYGYTF. The CDR3 nucleotides are TGTGCCAGCAGCCCGACAGGATCGTACTATGGCTACACCTTC.

This clone is a singleton in its sample. This chain joins TRBV7-9 and TRBJ1-2; D not resolved. CDR3 size: 12 residues. The V gene's germline CDR1 is SEHNR and CDR2 FQNEAQ (reference sequence). V was pared by 2 bases and J by 3 bases, with 4 bases between. The chain's CDR3 is CASSLSDYGYTF. CDR3 bases: TGTGCCAGCAGCTTATCGGACTATGGCTACACCTTC.

A single count supports this clone. The chain recombines TRBV4-3 with TRBJ2-7; D is possibly TRBD1 (6 bases). The V gene lost 1 base and the J gene lost 5 bases, with 9 bases spanning the gap. The CDR3 length is 13 residues. The germline CDR1 and CDR2 sequences are LGHNA and YSLEER. The CDR3 reads CASSQGHRDEQYF. The CDR3 coding sequence is TGCGCCAGCAGCCAAGGTCACAGGGACGAGCAGTACTTC.

This clone came up once. The chain employs TRBV12-3 or TRBV12-4 and TRBJ1-1; 7 nucleotides agree with TRBD1. Unmatched junction bases numbered 7, after V lost 5 bases and J lost 7 bases. The CDR3 extends over 13 amino acids. CDR3 DNA: TGTGCCAGCAGTACGGGAGGGGGCGATGAAGCTTTCTTT. Translated: CASSTGGGDEAFF.

V is TRBV18 and J is TRBJ1-3; 7 bases map to TRBD1. The germline gives CDR1 KGHSH, CDR2 LQKENI. Trimming removed 1 base from V and 5 bases from J; junction bases left unmatched: 17. The CDR3 contains 19 residues. The CDR3 is CASSPLSSVDRAQRNTIYF. DNA for the CDR3: TGTGCCAGCTCACCACTTTCCTCCGTCGACAGGGCCCAGAGAAACACCATATATTTT.

The chain employs TRBV2 and TRBJ2-5; TRBD1 matches at 8 bases. V lost 2 bases to trimming and J lost 2 bases; unmatched junction nucleotides: 7. Germline CDR1 reads SNHLY; CDR2 reads FYNNEI. The CDR3 is 16 residues long. The CDR3 sequence: CASSESDRAGQETQYF. Written as DNA, the CDR3 is TGTGCCAGCAGTGAATCGGACAGGGCAGGGCAAGAGACCCAGTACTTC.

This rearrangement joins TRBV2 to TRBJ2-3; 8 bases are a match to TRBD2. The CDR3 has 11 amino acids. Losses at the gene ends were 6 bases for V and 11 bases for J; bases not matched to a gene: 4. Germline assignment: CDR1 SNHLY and CDR2 FYNNEI. The CDR3 DNA follows: TGTGCCAGCAGCGGGGGGGCGGGGCAGTATTTT. This translates into CASSGGAGQYF.

J is TRBJ2-1 and V is TRBV4-3; D gene unclear. The germline CDR1 and CDR2 sequences are LGHNA and YSLEER. V lost 8 bases and J lost 9, with 23 bases in between. CDR3 size: 15 residues. CDR3 in DNA: TGCGCCAGCCAGCTAGATGTAGGCCTCCTCTTTGAGCAGTTCTTC. It codes for CASQLDVGLLFEQFF.

The DNA for the CDR3 is TGTGCCACCAGTGCCACGGACAGGGGTTCTCAGCCCCAGCATTTT. Translating it yields CATSATDRGSQPQHF. The chain is built from TRBV24-1 and TRBJ1-5, with 9 bases lining up with TRBD1. The V gene end was trimmed by 5 bases and the J gene end by 6 bases; junction bases not matched to a gene: 7. Germline CDR1 and CDR2: KGHDR and SFDVKD. CDR3 length: 15 amino acids.

V usage is TRBV7-8 and J usage is TRBJ2-7; D might be TRBD1 (6 bases). The length of the CDR3 is 13 residues. CDR1 and CDR2 from the germline V gene are SGHVS and FQNEAQ. V lost 6 bases and J 3 bases, leaving 12 bases between the germline ends. The CDR3 loop is CASSSGQIYEQYF. For the CDR3, the DNA is TGTGCCAGCAGTTCAGGACAGATCTACGAGCAGTACTTC.

The gene calls are TRBV9 and TRBJ1-3; 7 positions match TRBD1. The CDR3 runs 17 residues. Germline V gives CDR1 SGDLS, CDR2 YYNGEE. The trim removed 1 base at V and 0 bases at J, leaving 7 bases unmatched. The CDR3 reads CASSVRGQTRSGNTIYF. CDR3 coding DNA: TGTGCCAGCAGCGTACGGGGACAGACCCGCTCTGGAAACACCATATATTTT.